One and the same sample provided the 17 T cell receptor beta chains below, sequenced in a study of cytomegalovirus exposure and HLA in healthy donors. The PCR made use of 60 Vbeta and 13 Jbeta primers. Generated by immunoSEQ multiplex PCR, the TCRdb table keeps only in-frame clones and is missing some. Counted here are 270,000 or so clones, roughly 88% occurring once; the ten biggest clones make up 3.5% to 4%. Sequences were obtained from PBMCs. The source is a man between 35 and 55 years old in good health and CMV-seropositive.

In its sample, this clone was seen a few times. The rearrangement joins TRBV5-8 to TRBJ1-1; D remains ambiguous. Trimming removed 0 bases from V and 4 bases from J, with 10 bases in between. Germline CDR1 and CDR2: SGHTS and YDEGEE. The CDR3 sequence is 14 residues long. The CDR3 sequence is CASSLGTSGTEAFF. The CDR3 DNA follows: TGTGCCAGCAGCTTGGGTACGTCGGGCACTGAAGCTTTCTTT.

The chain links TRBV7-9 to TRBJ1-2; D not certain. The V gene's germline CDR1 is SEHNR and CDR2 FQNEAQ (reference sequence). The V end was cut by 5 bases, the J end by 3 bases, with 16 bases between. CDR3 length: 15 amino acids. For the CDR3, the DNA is TGTGCCAGCAGCCCCGTGACTGCACATGACTATGGCTACACCTTC. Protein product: CASSPVTAHDYGYTF.

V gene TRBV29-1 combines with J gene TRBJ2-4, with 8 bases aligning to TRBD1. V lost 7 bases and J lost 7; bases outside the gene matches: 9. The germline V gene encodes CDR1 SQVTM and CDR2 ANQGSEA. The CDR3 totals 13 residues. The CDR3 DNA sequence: TGCAGCGCCGCAGACAGGGACAGGAACATTCAGTACTTC. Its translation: CSAADRDRNIQYF.

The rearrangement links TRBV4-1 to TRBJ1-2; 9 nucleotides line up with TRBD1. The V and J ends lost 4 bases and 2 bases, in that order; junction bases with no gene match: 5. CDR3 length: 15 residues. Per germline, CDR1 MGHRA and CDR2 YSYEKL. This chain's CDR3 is CASSLRTGENYGYTF. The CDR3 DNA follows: TGCGCCAGCAGCCTGCGGACAGGGGAAAACTATGGCTACACCTTC.

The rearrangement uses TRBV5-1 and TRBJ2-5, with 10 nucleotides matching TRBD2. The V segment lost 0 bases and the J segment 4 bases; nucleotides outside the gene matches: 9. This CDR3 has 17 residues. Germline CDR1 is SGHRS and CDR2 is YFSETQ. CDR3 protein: CASSLASGSNRGETQYF. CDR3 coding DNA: TGCGCCAGCAGCTTGGCTAGCGGGAGTAATCGGGGAGAGACCCAGTACTTC.

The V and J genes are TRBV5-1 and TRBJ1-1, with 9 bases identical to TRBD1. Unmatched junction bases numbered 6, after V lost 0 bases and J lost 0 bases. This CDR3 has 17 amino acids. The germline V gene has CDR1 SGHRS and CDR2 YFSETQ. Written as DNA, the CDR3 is TGCGCCAGCAGCTTGGACAGGGGGCTTTATGTGAACACTGAAGCTTTCTTT. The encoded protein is CASSLDRGLYVNTEAFF.

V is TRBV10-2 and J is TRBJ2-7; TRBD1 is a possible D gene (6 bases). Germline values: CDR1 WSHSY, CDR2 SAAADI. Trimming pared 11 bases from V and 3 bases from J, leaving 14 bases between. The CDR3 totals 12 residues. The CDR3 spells CAGGDTSYEQYF. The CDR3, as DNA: TGCGCCGGTGGGGACACAAGCTACGAGCAGTACTTC.

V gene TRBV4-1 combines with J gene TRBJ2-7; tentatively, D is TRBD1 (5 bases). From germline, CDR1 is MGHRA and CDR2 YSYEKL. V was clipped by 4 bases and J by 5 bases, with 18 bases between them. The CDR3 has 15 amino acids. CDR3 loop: CASSLAQGLLNEQYF. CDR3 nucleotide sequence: TGCGCCAGCAGCCTGGCGCAGGGCCTTTTGAACGAGCAGTACTTC.

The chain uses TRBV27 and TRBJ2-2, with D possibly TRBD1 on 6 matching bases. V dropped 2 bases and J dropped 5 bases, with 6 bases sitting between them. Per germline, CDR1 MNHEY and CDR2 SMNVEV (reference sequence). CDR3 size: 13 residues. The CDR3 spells CASSLQGTGELFF. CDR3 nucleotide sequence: TGTGCCAGCAGTTTACAGGGGACCGGGGAGCTGTTTTTT.

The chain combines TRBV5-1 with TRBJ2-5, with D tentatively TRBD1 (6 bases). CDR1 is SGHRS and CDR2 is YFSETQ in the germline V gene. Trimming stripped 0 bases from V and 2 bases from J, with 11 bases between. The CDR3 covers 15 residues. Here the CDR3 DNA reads TGCGCCAGCAGCTTGGTGCCAGGGGCACAAGAGACCCAGTACTTC. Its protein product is CASSLVPGAQETQYF. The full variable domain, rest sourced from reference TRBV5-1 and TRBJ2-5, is KAGVTQTPRYLIKTRGQQVTLSCSPISGHRSVSWYQQTPGQGLQFLFEYFSETQRNKGNFPGRFSGRQFSNSRSEMNVSTLELGDSALYLCASSLVPGAQETQYFGPGTRLLVL.

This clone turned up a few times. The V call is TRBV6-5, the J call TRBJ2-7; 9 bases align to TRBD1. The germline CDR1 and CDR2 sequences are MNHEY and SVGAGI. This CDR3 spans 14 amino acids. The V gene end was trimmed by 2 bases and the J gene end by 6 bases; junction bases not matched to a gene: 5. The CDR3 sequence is CASSYGGTGSEQYF. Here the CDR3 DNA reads TGTGCCAGCAGTTACGGTGGGACAGGGAGCGAGCAGTACTTC.

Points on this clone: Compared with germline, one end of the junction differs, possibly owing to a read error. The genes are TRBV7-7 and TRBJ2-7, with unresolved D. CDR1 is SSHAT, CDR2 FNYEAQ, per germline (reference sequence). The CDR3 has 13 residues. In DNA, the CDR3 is TGTGCTAGCAGCTTCAGCGAGGTTCACGAGCAGTACTTC. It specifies CASSFSEVHEQYF.

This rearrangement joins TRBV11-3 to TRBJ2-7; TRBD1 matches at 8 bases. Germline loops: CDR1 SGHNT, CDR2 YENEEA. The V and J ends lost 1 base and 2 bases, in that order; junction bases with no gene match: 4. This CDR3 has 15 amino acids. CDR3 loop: CASSLAGTGPYEQYF. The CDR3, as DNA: TGTGCCAGCAGCTTAGCCGGGACAGGACCCTACGAGCAGTACTTC.

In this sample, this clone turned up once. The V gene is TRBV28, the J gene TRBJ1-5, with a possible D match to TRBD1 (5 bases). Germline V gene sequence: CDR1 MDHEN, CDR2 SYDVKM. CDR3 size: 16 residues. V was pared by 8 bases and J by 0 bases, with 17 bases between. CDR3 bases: TGTGCCAGCCCCAACCCGCAGGGTCGTAGCAATCAGCCCCAGCATTTT. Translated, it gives CASPNPQGRSNQPQHF.

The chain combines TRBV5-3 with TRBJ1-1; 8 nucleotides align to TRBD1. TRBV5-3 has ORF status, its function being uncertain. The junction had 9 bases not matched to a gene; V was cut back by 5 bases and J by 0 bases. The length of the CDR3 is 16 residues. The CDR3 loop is CARRPRGLPMNTEAFF. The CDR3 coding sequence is TGTGCCAGAAGACCCAGGGGGCTTCCTATGAACACTGAAGCTTTCTTT.

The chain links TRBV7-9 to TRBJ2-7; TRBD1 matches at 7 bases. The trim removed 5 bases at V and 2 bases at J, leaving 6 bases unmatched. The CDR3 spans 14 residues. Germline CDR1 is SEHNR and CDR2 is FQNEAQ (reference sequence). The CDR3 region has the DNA TGTGCCAGCAGCCCGTCCGGGACAGCCTACGAGCAGTACTTC. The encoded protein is CASSPSGTAYEQYF.

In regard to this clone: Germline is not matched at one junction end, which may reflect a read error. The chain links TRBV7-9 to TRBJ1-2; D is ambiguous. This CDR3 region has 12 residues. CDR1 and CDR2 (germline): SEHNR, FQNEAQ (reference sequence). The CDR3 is CSSSLGDYGYTF. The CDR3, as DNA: TGTTCCAGCAGCTTAGGAGACTATGGCTACACCTTC.